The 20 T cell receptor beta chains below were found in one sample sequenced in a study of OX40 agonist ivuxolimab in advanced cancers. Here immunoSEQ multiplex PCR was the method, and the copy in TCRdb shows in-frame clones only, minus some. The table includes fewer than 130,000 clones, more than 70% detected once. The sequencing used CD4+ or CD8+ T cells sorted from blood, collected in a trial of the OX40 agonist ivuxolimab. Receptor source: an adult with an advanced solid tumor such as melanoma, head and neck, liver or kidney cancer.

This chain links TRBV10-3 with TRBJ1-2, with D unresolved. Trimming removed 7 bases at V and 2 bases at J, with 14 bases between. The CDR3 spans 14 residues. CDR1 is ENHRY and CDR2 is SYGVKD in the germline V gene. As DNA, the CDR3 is TGTGCCATCAATCCGGACGGAAAAAACTATGGCTACACCTTC. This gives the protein CAINPDGKNYGYTF.

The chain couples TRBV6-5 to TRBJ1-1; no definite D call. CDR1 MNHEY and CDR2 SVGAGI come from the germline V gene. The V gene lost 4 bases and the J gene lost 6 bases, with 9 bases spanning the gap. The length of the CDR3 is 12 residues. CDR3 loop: CASSSSMAEAFF. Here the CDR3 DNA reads TGTGCCAGCAGTTCGTCGATGGCTGAAGCTTTCTTT.

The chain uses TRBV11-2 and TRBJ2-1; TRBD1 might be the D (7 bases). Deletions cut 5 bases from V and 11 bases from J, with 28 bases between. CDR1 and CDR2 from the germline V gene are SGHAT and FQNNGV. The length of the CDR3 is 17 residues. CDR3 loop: CASSQTQMTGSGGKQFF. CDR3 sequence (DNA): TGTGCCAGCAGCCAAACCCAGATGACCGGATCAGGGGGGAAGCAGTTCTTC.

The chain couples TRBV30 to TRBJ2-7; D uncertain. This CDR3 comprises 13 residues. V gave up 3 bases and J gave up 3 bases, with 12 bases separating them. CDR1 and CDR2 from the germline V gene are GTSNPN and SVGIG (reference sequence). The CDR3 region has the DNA TGTGCCTGGAGCTCCGACGGGTACTACGAGCAGTACTTC. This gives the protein CAWSSDGYYEQYF. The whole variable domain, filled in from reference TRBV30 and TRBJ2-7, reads SQTIHQWPATLVQPVGSPLSLECTVEGTSNPNLYWYRQAAGRGLQLLFYSVGIGQISSEVPQNLSASRPQDRQFILSSKKLLLSDSGFYLCAWSSDGYYEQYFGPGTRLTVT.

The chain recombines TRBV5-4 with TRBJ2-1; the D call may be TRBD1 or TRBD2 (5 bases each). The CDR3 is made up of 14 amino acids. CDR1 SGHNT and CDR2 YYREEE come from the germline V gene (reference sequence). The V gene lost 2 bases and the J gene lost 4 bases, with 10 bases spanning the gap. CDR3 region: CASSFRDGYNEQFF. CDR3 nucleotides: TGTGCCAGCAGCTTCCGGGACGGTTACAATGAGCAGTTCTTC.

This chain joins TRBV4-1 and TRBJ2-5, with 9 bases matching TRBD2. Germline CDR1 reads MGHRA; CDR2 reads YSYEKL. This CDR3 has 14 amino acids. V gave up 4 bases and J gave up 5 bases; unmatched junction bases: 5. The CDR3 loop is CASSLAGAGETQYF. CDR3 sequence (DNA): TGCGCCAGCAGCCTAGCGGGAGCTGGGGAGACCCAGTACTTC.

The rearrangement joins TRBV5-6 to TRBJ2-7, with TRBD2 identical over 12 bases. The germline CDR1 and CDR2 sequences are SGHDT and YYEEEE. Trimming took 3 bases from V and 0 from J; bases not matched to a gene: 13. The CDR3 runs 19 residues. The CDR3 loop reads CASSSFRLAGDEGSYEQYF. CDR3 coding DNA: TGTGCCAGCAGCTCGTTCAGACTAGCGGGAGACGAAGGCTCCTACGAGCAGTACTTC.

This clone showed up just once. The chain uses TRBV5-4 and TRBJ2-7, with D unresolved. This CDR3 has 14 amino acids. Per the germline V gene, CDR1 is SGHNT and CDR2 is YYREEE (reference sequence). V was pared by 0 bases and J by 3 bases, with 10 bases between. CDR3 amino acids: CASSLAGNFYEQYF. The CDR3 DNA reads TGTGCCAGCAGCTTGGCGGGTAATTTCTACGAGCAGTACTTC.

The CDR3 nucleotides are TGTGCCAGCAGCTCGAAAGCTAGCGGAACCTACGAGCAGTACTTC. Translating it yields CASSSKASGTYEQYF. V gene TRBV5-4 combines with J gene TRBJ2-7; 7 bases line up with TRBD2. The junction had 8 bases not matched to a gene; V was cut back by 3 bases and J by 2 bases. The CDR3 is 15 amino acids. From germline, CDR1 is SGHNT and CDR2 YYREEE (reference sequence).

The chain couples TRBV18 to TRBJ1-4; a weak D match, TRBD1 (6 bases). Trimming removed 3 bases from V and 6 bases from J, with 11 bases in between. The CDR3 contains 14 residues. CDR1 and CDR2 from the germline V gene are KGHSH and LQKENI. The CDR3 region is CASSPLDSDEKLFF. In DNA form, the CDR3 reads TGTGCCAGCTCACCGTTGGACAGCGATGAAAAACTGTTTTTT.

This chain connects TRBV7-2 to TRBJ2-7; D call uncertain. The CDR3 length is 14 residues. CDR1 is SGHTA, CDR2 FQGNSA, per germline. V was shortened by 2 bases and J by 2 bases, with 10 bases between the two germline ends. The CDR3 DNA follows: TGTGCCAGCAGCTTAAACCCGGGCGCCTACGAGCAGTACTTC. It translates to CASSLNPGAYEQYF. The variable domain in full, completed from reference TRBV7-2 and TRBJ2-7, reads GAGVSQSPSNKVTEKGKDVELRCDPISGHTALYWYRQSLGQGLEFLIYFQGNSAPDKSGLPSDRFSAERTGGSVSTLTIQRTQQEDSAVYLCASSLNPGAYEQYFGPGTRLTVT.

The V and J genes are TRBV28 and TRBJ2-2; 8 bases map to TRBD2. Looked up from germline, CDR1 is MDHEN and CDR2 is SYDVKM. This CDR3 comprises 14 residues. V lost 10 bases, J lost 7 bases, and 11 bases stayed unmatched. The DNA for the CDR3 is TGTGCCATACTAGGCGCGGGAGGAAGCGGGGAGCTGTTTTTT. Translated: CAILGAGGSGELFF. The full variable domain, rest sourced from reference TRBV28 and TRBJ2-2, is DVKVTQSSRYLVKRTGEKVFLECVQDMDHENMFWYRQDPGLGLRLIYFSYDVKMKEKGDIPEGYSVSREKKERFSLILESASTNQTSMYLCAILGAGGSGELFFGEGSRLTVL.

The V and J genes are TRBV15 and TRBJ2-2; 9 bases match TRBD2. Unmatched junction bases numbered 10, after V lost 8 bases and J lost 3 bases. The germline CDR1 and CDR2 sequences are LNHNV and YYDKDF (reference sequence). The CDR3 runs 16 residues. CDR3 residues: CATRDGLAGYTGELFF. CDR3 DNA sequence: TGTGCCACCCGGGACGGTCTAGCGGGGTACACCGGGGAGCTGTTTTTT.

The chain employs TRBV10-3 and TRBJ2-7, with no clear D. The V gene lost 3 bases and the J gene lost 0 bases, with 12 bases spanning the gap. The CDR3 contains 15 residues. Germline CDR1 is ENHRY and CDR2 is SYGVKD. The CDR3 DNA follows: TGTGCCATCAGTGACTCCGGCCGGAGCTCCTACGAGCAGTACTTC. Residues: CAISDSGRSSYEQYF.

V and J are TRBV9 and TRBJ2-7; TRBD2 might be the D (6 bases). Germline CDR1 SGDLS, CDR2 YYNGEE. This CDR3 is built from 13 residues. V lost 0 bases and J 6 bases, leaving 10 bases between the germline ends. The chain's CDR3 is CASSVGPGVEQYF. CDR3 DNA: TGTGCCAGCAGCGTAGGACCGGGGGTCGAGCAGTACTTC.

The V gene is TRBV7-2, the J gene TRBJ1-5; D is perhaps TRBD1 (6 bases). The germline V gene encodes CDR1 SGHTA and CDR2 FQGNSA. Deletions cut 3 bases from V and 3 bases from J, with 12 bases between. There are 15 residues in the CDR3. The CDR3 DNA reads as TGTGCCAGCAGCTTGCAGGGGTCGGACAATCAGCCCCAGCATTTT. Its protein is CASSLQGSDNQPQHF.

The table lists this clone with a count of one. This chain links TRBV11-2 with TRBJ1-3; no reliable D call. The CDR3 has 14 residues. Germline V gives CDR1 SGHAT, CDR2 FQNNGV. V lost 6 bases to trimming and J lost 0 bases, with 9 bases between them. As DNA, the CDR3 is TGTGCCAGCAGTCTGGGTATCTCTGGAAACACCATATATTTT. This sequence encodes CASSLGISGNTIYF. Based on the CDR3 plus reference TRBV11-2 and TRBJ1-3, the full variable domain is EAGVAQSPRYKIIEKRQSVAFWCNPISGHATLYWYQQILGQGPKLLIQFQNNGVVDDSQLPKDRFSAERLKGVDSTLKIQPAKLEDSAVYLCASSLGISGNTIYFGEGSWLTVV.

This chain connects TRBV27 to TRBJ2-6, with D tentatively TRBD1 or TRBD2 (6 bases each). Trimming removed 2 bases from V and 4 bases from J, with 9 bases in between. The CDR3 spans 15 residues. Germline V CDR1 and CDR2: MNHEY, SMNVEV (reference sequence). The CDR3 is CASSLGGTGANVLTF. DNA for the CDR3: TGTGCCAGCAGTTTAGGGGGGACAGGGGCCAACGTCCTGACTTTC.

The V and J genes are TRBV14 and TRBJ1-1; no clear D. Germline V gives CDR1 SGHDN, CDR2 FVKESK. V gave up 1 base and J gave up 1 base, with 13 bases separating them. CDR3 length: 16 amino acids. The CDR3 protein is CASSQGGYGRNTEAFF. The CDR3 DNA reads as TGTGCCAGCAGCCAAGGTGGATACGGAAGGAACACTGAAGCTTTCTTT.

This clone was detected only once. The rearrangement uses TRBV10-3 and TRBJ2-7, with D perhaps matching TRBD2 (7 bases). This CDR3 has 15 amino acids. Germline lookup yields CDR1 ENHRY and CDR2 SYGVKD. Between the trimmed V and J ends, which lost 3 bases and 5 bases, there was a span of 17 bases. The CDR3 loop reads CAISDFWGGVDEQYF. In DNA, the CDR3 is TGTGCCATCAGTGATTTCTGGGGGGGCGTGGACGAGCAGTACTTC.